The T cell receptor (beta chain) described here comes from a study of vaccination and CD4 T cells after COVID-19. Whole-study context: Median time from second vaccine dose to sampling was less than 85 days (14 to 241). Findings and caveats of the study: A median 86.3% of convalescent patients' SARS-CoV-2-reactive clones emerged only after vaccination.

On this clonotype itself: Antigen specificity is unknown.

Using its own MiXCR run on the PCR reads, TCRdb lists one record per CDR3 protein. This table holds more than 35,000 distinct CDR3 sequences, 35% to 40% found once. The time point was: late sampling 161 to 241 days after vaccination in three convalescent patients. Before Alpha, Beta and Delta appeared in the US, convalescents tested positive (March–December 2020). This CDR3 is built from 15 residues. Unmatched junction bases numbered 6, after V lost 4 bases and J lost 1 base. Germline CDR1 and CDR2: SNHLY and FYNNEI. This sample comprised CD4+ T cells from blood, obtained about 7 months after SARS-CoV-2 vaccination. The chain links TRBV2 to TRBJ2-5, with 7 bases identical to TRBD1. The clonotype was recovered from a human donor who had recovered from COVID-19. As DNA, the CDR3 is TGTGCCAGCAGTGCAGGGGGTGCGGCCCAAGAGACCCAGTACTTC. It is translated as CASSAGGAAQETQYF.